The 18 T cell receptor beta chains below were found in one sample sequenced in a study of T-cell memory formation after mild COVID-19. TCRdb recomputed calls from the 5' RACE reads with MiXCR, one row per CDR3 protein. The top ten clones hold about 8.1% of a sample with fewer than 550,000 distinct CDR3 sequences, about 20% of them seen once. Sequencing input: PBMCs or a T cell subset sorted from them (not recorded which). Receptors originate from an adult woman who had mild COVID-19 (a few samples of this study predate the infection). Cell type and time point are not known.

This rearrangement joins TRBV7-6 to TRBJ2-7; D is undetermined. V gave up 1 base and J gave up 4 bases, with 8 bases separating them. This CDR3 is built from 13 residues. Germline CDR1 reads SGHVS; CDR2 reads FNYEAQ. Here the CDR3 reads CASSLGSRYEQYF. The CDR3 region has the DNA TGTGCCAGCAGCTTAGGGTCCAGATACGAGCAGTACTTC.

This chain connects TRBV20-1 to TRBJ2-2; D not certain. CDR1 is DFQATT and CDR2 is SNEGSKA in the germline V gene (reference sequence). Trimming cost V 6 bases and J 1 base, with 9 bases left between them. The CDR3 is 13 amino acids. CDR3 bases: TGCAGTGCCCCGCGCGGGAACACCGGGGAGCTGTTTTTT. Its protein is CSAPRGNTGELFF.

The CDR3 here is CASTGLLGTEAFF. CDR3 bases: TGTGCCAGCACAGGGCTTTTAGGCACTGAAGCTTTCTTT. This chain connects TRBV27 to TRBJ1-1, with D possibly being TRBD1 (5 bases). Germline lookup yields CDR1 MNHEY and CDR2 SMNVEV (reference sequence). The CDR3 spans 13 residues. V lost 7 bases and J 4 bases, leaving 13 bases between the germline ends.

The chain couples TRBV5-1 to TRBJ2-1; 11 nucleotides line up with TRBD2. The CDR3 spans 16 residues. The junction had 9 bases not matched to a gene; V was cut back by 4 bases and J by 6 bases. Germline V gene data show CDR1 as SGHRS and CDR2 as YFSETQ. CDR3 sequence (DNA): TGCGCCAGCAGCGGAAGACTAGCGGGGTTAGGCAATGAGCAGTTCTTC. Amino acid sequence: CASSGRLAGLGNEQFF.

V gene TRBV2 combines with J gene TRBJ2-1; TRBD1 might be the D (5 bases). The V gene lost 4 bases and the J gene lost 8 bases, with 18 bases spanning the gap. This CDR3 has 15 amino acids. Germline loops: CDR1 SNHLY, CDR2 FYNNEI. The chain's CDR3 is CASSAAGIFGDEQFF. For the CDR3, the DNA is TGTGCCAGCAGTGCTGCAGGGATCTTTGGGGATGAGCAGTTCTTC.

The V and J genes are TRBV20-1 and TRBJ2-1; 8 bases line up with TRBD2. This CDR3 is 14 amino acids long. The junction had 6 bases not matched to a gene; V was cut back by 6 bases and J by 2 bases. Germline assignment: CDR1 DFQATT and CDR2 SNEGSKA (reference sequence). CDR3 in DNA: TGCAGTGCGAGCCTAGCGGGTACCTACAATGAGCAGTTCTTC. As protein: CSASLAGTYNEQFF.

Ten or more counts support this clonotype. The rearrangement joins TRBV6-2 or TRBV6-3 to TRBJ2-2; D unclear. The CDR3 is 12 amino acids. Trimming shortened V by 5 bases and J by 7 bases, and 8 bases separated the two germline ends. Germline CDR1 MNHEY, CDR2 SVGEGT. CDR3 loop: CASSGFGGELFF. The CDR3 DNA is TGTGCCAGCAGTGGGTTTGGCGGGGAGCTGTTTTTT.

The chain has TRBV3-1 and TRBJ2-1; no clear D. This CDR3 comprises 11 residues. Between the trimmed V and J ends, which lost 3 bases and 8 bases, there was a span of 5 bases. CDR1 is LGHDT, CDR2 YNNKEL, per germline (reference sequence). The CDR3 DNA is TGTGCCAGCAGCCACGGGTATGAGCAGTTCTTC. Protein: CASSHGYEQFF.

At least ten counts were recorded for this clonotype. The genes are TRBV7-2 and TRBJ2-7; D is undetermined. The V and J ends lost 2 bases and 1 base respectively, with 9 bases between them. There are 14 residues in the CDR3. The germline V gene encodes CDR1 SGHTA and CDR2 FQGNSA. The CDR3 DNA reads TGTGCCAGCAGCTTAATGCACGGATCCTACGAGCAGTACTTC. Translation gives CASSLMHGSYEQYF. Together with reference TRBV7-2 and TRBJ2-7, the CDR3 gives the full variable domain: GAGVSQSPSNKVTEKGKDVELRCDPISGHTALYWYRQSLGQGLEFLIYFQGNSAPDKSGLPSDRFSAERTGGSVSTLTIQRTQQEDSAVYLCASSLMHGSYEQYFGPGTRLTVT.

Many counts were recorded for this clonotype. The chain has TRBV18 and TRBJ2-7; D gene uncertain. Germline V gives CDR1 KGHSH, CDR2 LQKENI. The CDR3 extends over 12 amino acids. V lost 2 bases and J lost 3, with 5 bases in between. CDR3 DNA: TGTGCCAGCTCACCAGGGGACTACGAGCAGTACTTC. Translating gives CASSPGDYEQYF.

This chain uses TRBV7-6 with TRBJ1-2; D not certain. The CDR3 has 13 residues. Germline V gene sequence: CDR1 SGHVS, CDR2 FNYEAQ. V was pared by 5 bases and J by 13 bases, with 20 bases between. The CDR3 here is CASSPRAGSALTF. As DNA, the CDR3 is TGTGCCAGCAGCCCCCGGGCTGGGTCAGCACTCACCTTC.

This clonotype was found a few times. The chain links TRBV7-2 to TRBJ2-7; 11 positions match TRBD2. The CDR3 is made up of 20 amino acids. Germline V gene data show CDR1 as SGHTA and CDR2 as FQGNSA. V was pared by 5 bases and J by 2 bases, with 20 bases of the junction left unmatched. CDR3 DNA sequence: TGTGCCAGCAGCGAACCTAATTACCCAGTAGCGGGAGGGATCACCTACGAGCAGTACTTC. This codes for CASSEPNYPVAGGITYEQYF. Based on the CDR3 plus reference TRBV7-2 and TRBJ2-7, the full variable domain is GAGVSQSPSNKVTEKGKDVELRCDPISGHTALYWYRQSLGQGLEFLIYFQGNSAPDKSGLPSDRFSAERTGGSVSTLTIQRTQQEDSAVYLCASSEPNYPVAGGITYEQYFGPGTRLTVT.

The table lists this clonotype with a few counts. The chain has TRBV7-2 and TRBJ2-3; unclear D gene. V was clipped by 1 base and J by 5 bases, with 7 bases between them. CDR1 SGHTA and CDR2 FQGNSA come from the germline V gene. The CDR3 is 13 residues long. The CDR3 protein is CASSLEVGDTQYF. The DNA for the CDR3 is TGTGCCAGCAGCTTAGAGGTGGGAGATACGCAGTATTTT.

This clonotype was counted between two and nine times. V is TRBV4-3 and J is TRBJ2-2, with 8 nucleotides matching TRBD1. CDR1 and CDR2 (germline): LGHNA, YSLEER. There are 20 residues in the CDR3. V was clipped by 0 bases and J by 5 bases; unmatched bases: 17. CDR3 nucleotides: TGCGCCAGCAGCCAAGAGGCCCAGGGGGCACCTCCCGGTAGGACCGGGGAGCTGTTTTTT. Protein: CASSQEAQGAPPGRTGELFF.

This clonotype was detected a few times. The chain recombines TRBV28 with TRBJ1-1; 7 nucleotides agree with TRBD1. The CDR3 covers 13 residues. The V and J ends lost 5 bases and 4 bases, in that order; junction bases with no gene match: 4. Germline loops: CDR1 MDHEN, CDR2 SYDVKM. In DNA form, the CDR3 reads TGTGCCAGCAGTCGACAGGGCCTCACTGAAGCTTTCTTT. Amino acids: CASSRQGLTEAFF. The full variable domain, in which reference TRBV28 and TRBJ1-1 provide the parts outside the CDR3, is DVKVTQSSRYLVKRTGEKVFLECVQDMDHENMFWYRQDPGLGLRLIYFSYDVKMKEKGDIPEGYSVSREKKERFSLILESASTNQTSMYLCASSRQGLTEAFFGQGTRLTVV.

This clonotype was observed at least ten times. The chain is built from TRBV7-3 and TRBJ2-2; the D gene is possibly TRBD2 (5 bases). Germline V gives CDR1 SGHTA, CDR2 FQGTGA. V dropped 2 bases and J dropped 2 bases, with 9 bases sitting between them. The CDR3 runs to 15 residues. For the CDR3, the DNA is TGTGCCAGCAGCTTATTGACTACCAACACCGGGGAGCTGTTTTTT. Residues: CASSLLTTNTGELFF.

There are a few counts of this clonotype. CDR3 sequence reads: CSGTRGSDEKLFF. In nucleotides, the CDR3 is TGCAGCGGGACTCGGGGGAGCGATGAAAAACTGTTTTTT. The chain recombines TRBV29-1 with TRBJ1-4, with a tentative D call TRBD1 (5 bases). V gave up 7 bases and J gave up 6 bases, with 15 bases separating them. Germline lookup yields CDR1 SQVTM and CDR2 ANQGSEA. The CDR3 loop spans 13 amino acids. The full variable domain, in which reference TRBV29-1 and TRBJ1-4 provide the parts outside the CDR3, is SAVISQKPSRDICQRGTSLTIQCQVDSQVTMMFWYRQQPGQSLTLIATANQGSEATYESGFVIDKFPISRPNLTFSTLTVSNMSPEDSSIYLCSGTRGSDEKLFFGSGTQLSVL.

This clonotype was counted ten times or more. The chain links TRBV24-1 to TRBJ2-7; D possibly uses TRBD1 or TRBD2 (5 bases each). The CDR3 is 13 residues long. V was cut by 2 bases and J by 6 bases, with 10 bases left in between. Germline V gene sequence: CDR1 KGHDR, CDR2 SFDVKD. The CDR3 region is CATSDWAGTEQYF. CDR3 DNA sequence: TGTGCCACCAGTGATTGGGCCGGGACCGAGCAGTACTTC.